This T cell receptor beta chain was obtained from a study of early T cells in non-severe SARS-CoV-2 infection. About the research overall: The chains were unpaired, and the sequenced material was bulk RNA from unsorted whole blood.

This CDR3 region has 15 residues. The junction had 12 bases not matched to a gene; V was cut back by 6 bases and J by 7 bases. Germline values: CDR1 DFQATT, CDR2 SNEGSKA (reference sequence). This clonotype was picked up many times. Using its own MiXCR run on the 5' RACE reads, TCRdb lists one record per CDR3 protein. The sample contains 55,000 to 65,000 distinct CDR3 sequences, 10% of which appear only once. The gene calls are TRBV20-1 and TRBJ1-6, with 7 bases fitting TRBD1. The clonotype was recovered from an adult who was a healthcare worker with PCR-confirmed SARS-CoV-2 infection or an uninfected control (not recorded which). Sequenced: whole blood. The CDR3 nucleotides read TGCAGTGCCATGGGGATAGGGGGCGAAAATTCACCCCTCCACTTT. It translates to CSAMGIGGENSPLHF.